This T cell receptor (beta chain) was recovered during a study of T cells after yellow fever vaccination. Study-wide results and caveats: Abundant clonotypes from the bulk population could have been carried over as contaminants into FACS-sorted repertoires.

In the case of this clonotype: Its antigen is currently unknown.

The CDR3 consists of 15 residues. The V gene's germline CDR1 is SGHRS and CDR2 YFSETQ. The V and J ends lost 0 bases and 6 bases, in that order; junction bases with no gene match: 6. In making TCR cDNA, 5'RACE template switching added a universal primer site and UMIs to it. TCRdb analysed the 5' RACE reads with MiXCR anew, one entry per CDR3 protein. The sample has a few hundred thousand distinct CDR3 sequences, about 7% seen once. The V call is TRBV5-1, the J call TRBJ2-1, with TRBD2 identical over 7 bases. This specimen was CD4+ T cells sorted from PBMCs, taken 15 days after the yellow fever booster vaccination. The clonotype comes from a man aged 30 to 45 who received the YFV17D yellow fever vaccine. The CDR3 bases are TGCGCCAGCAGCTTGGAGGCGGGAGAGCTCAATGAGCAGTTCTTC. This codes for CASSLEAGELNEQFF.